This T cell receptor (beta chain) is drawn from a study of blood T cell repertoires in COVID-19 (dated by TCRdb to about 2020). About the study as a whole: Samples from collaborators originated in the United States, Italy and Spain and spanned both the acute and convalescent phases of COVID-19. A de-identified subject ID, COVID-19 status, age in years and sex were almost always included in the sample metadata. The samples were drawn from two sources: the first 160 participants of the ongoing ImmuneRACE study, and 1,000 to 1,500 subjects contributed by 6 global collaborators. The material from the prospective study consisted of cDNA or gDNA derived from T cells, B-cell-depleted T cells, or PBMCs. A freely available public database, intended as a resource for researchers studying the immune response to SARS-CoV-2, is where the repertoires were released. The dataset comprised deeply sampled blood TCRbeta repertoires from subjects exposed to, actively infected with, or recovered from COVID-19. Where available, HLA class I and class II types were obtained from metadata supplied by the sample provider rather than from assay-based typing. What the work shows at the level of the full study, not this receptor alone: How much clinical and demographic metadata was included differed by source and by participant, and the metadata was provided uncurated.

CDR1 LGHDT and CDR2 YNNKEL are derived from the germline V gene (reference sequence). The V end loses 4 bases and the J end loses 5 bases, and a stretch of 10 bases separates them. Taken from cysteine to phenylalanine, the CDR3 has 13 residues. The sequence is cut down to CDR3 DNA, 39 bases in frame from base 1. Details on this clone: What this receptor recognizes is not known. Within one base of it there is no much larger clone, and no base qualities were kept.

Samples from volunteer blood donors who had recovered from COVID-19 were contributed by a second Seattle source. The collaborating institutions used their own protocols to collect whole blood in K2EDTA tubes. Collaborator samples were shipped for TCRbeta analysis as frozen whole blood, isolated PBMCs, or DNA extracted from either sample type. TCRbeta CDR3 regions were amplified from genomic DNA by means of the immunoSEQ Assay, a bias-controlled multiplex PCR. On the authors' methods: Nucleated cell counts per sample were estimated from amplification of reference gene primers within the assay. To quantify the absolute abundance of each unique TCRbeta CDR3 rearrangement, sequence reads were collapsed and filtered. For each sample, productive Simpson clonality was calculated as the square root of Simpson's diversity index over productive rearrangements. The source is immuneACCESS, and TCRdb retained only in-frame sequences with V and J called. Part of the clones is not carried over; for the studies checked, unresolved V genes explain less than half of this, and the remainder is unexplained. D and trimming were read from the DNA, whereas the V and J calls and clone size are those reported in that table. The sample table shows some 300,000 clones, and more than 70% are seen once. Under 8% of the sample is held by the ten biggest clonotypes.

Sequencing used peripheral blood. The chain joins TRBV3-1 (or the pseudogene TRBV3-2) to TRBJ2-3; the D gene is perhaps TRBD2, from 7 matching bases. The TCR originated in a woman in her 30s who had recovered from COVID-19. Here the CDR3 is given as CASSRGGQDTQYF. The nucleotide sequence reads as follows: TGTGCCAGCAGCCGGGGGGGGCAAGATACGCAGTATTTT.